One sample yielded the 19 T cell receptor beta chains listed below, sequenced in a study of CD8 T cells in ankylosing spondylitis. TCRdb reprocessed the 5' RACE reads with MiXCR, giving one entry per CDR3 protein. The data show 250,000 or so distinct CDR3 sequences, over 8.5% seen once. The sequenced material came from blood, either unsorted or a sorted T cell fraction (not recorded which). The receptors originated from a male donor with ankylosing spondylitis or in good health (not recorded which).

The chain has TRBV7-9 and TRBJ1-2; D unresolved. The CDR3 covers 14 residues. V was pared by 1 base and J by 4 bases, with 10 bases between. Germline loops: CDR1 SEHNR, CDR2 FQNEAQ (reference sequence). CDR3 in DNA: TGTGCCAGCAGCTTAGGTTTCTCAGGCTATGGCTACACCTTC. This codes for CASSLGFSGYGYTF.

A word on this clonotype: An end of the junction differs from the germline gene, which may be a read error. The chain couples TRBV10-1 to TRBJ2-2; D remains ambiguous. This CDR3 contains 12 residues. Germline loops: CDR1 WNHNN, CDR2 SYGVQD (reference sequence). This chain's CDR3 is CASSENIGELFF. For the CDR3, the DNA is TGCGCCAGCAGCGAGAACATCGGGGAGCTGTTTTTT.

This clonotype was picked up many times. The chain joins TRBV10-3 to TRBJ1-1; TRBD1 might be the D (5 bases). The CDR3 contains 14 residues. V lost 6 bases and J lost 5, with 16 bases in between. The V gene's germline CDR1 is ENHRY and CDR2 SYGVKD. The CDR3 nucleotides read TGTGCCATCAGGACAGACTCGGGCGTTACTGAAGCTTTCTTT. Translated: CAIRTDSGVTEAFF.

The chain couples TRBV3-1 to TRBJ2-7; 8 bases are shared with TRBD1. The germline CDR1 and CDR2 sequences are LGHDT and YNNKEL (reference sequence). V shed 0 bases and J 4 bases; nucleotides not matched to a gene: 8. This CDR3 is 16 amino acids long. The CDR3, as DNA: TGTGCCAGCAGCCAAGATCTGGCAGGGGGCGCGTACGAGCAGTACTTC. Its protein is CASSQDLAGGAYEQYF.

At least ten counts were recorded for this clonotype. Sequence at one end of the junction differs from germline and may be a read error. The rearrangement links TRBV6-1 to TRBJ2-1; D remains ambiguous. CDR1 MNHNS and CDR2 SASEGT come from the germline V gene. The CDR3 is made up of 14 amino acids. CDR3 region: CASSKAPRAAEQFF. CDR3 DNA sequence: TGTGCCAGCAGTAAAGCCCCTAGGGCCGCTGAGCAGTTCTTC.

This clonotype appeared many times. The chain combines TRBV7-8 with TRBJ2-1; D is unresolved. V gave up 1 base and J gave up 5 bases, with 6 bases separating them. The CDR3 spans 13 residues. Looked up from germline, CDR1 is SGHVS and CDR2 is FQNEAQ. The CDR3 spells CASSLDRNNEQFF. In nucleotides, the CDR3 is TGTGCCAGCAGCTTAGACCGAAACAATGAGCAGTTCTTC.

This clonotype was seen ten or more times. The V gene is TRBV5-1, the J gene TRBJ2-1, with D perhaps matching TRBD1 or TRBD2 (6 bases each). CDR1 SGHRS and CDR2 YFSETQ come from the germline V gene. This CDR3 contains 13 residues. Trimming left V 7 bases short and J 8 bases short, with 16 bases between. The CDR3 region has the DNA TGCGCCAGCGGGGGGCCACATTCGGATGAGCAGTTCTTC. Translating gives CASGGPHSDEQFF.

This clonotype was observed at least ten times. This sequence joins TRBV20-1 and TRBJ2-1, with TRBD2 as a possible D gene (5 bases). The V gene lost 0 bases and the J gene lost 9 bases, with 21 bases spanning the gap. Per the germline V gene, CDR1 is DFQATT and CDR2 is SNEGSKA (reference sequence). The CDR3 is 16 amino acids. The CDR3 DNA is TGCAGTGCTAGAGACCGGTTTCGGGTCGGGATAACTGAGCAGTTCTTC. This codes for CSARDRFRVGITEQFF.

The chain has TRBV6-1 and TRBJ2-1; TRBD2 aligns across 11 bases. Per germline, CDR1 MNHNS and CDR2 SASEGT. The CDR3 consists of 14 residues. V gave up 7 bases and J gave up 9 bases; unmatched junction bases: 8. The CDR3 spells CASTGLAGGAEQFF. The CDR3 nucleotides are TGTGCCAGCACCGGGCTAGCGGGAGGAGCTGAGCAGTTCTTC.

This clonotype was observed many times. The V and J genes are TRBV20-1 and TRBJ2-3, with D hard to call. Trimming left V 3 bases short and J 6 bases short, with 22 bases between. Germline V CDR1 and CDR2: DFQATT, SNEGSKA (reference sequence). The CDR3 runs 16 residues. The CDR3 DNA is TGCAGTGCTAGTTACGGTGGGGTCTCTGGGTCGGATACGCAGTATTTT. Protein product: CSASYGGVSGSDTQYF.

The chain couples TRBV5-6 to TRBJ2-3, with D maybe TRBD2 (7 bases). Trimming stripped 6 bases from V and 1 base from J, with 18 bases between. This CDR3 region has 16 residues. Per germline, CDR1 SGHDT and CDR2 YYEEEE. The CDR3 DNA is TGTGCCAGCAACTTTTGGGAGGGGGGCCGCACAGATACGCAGTATTTT. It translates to CASNFWEGGRTDTQYF. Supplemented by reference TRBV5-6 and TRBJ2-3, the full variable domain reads DAGVTQSPTHLIKTRGQQVTLRCSPKSGHDTVSWYQQALGQGPQFIFQYYEEEERQRGNFPDRFSGHQFPNYSSELNVNALLLGDSALYLCASNFWEGGRTDTQYFGPGTRLTVL.

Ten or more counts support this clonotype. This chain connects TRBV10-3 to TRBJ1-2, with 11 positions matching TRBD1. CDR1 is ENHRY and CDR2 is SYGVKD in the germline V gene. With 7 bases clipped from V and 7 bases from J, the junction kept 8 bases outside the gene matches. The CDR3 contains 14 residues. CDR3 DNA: TGTGCCATCATGCGAGGACAGGGGGCGTTTGGCTACACCTTC. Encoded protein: CAIMRGQGAFGYTF.

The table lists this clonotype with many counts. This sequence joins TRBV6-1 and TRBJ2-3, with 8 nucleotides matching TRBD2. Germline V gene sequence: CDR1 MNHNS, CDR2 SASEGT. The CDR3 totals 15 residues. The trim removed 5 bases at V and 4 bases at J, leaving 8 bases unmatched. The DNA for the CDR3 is TGTGCCAGCAGTCCCACGGGAGGGCCGGCAGATACGCAGTATTTT. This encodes CASSPTGGPADTQYF.

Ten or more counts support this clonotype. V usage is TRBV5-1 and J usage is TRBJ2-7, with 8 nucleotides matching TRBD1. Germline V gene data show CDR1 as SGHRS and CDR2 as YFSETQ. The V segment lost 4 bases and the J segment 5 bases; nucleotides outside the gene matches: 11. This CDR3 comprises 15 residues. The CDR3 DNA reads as TGCGCCAGCAGCACCCAGGGGGCGTATCTCGACGAGCAGTACTTC. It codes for CASSTQGAYLDEQYF.

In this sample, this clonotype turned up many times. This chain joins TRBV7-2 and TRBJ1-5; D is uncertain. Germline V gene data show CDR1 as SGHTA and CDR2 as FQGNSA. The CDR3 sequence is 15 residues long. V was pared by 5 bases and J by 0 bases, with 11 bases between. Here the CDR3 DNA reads TGTGCCAGCAGCCCCCTCGGGTATAGCAATCAGCCCCAGCATTTT. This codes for CASSPLGYSNQPQHF.

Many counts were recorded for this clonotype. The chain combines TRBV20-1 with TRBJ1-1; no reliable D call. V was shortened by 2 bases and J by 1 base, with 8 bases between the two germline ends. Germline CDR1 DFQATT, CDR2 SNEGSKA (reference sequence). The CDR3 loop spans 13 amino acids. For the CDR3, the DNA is TGCAGTGCTAGACGGACGGAGAACACTGAAGCTTTCTTT. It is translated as CSARRTENTEAFF.

CDR3 in amino acids: CASSPADREANYGYTF. DNA of the CDR3: TGTGCCAGCAGCCCGGCGGACAGGGAAGCTAACTATGGCTACACCTTC. V usage is TRBV7-9 and J usage is TRBJ1-2, with TRBD1 identical over 8 bases. Germline assignment: CDR1 SEHNR and CDR2 FQNEAQ (reference sequence). This CDR3 contains 16 residues. Losses at the gene ends were 5 bases for V and 0 bases for J; bases not matched to a gene: 8.

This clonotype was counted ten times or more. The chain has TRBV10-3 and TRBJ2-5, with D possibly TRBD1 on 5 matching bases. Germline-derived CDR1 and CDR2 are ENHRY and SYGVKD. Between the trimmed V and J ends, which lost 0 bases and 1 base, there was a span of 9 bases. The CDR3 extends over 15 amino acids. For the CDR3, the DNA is TGTGCCATCAGTGAGTCGGGGCCAACCCAAGAGACCCAGTACTTC. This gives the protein CAISESGPTQETQYF.

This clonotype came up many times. The CDR3 region is CASSSHTGTGELFF. The CDR3 bases are TGTGCCAGCAGCAGTCATACGGGGACCGGGGAGCTGTTTTTT. This chain links TRBV5-6 with TRBJ2-2; a possible D gene is TRBD2 (5 bases). Germline V gene lookup returns CDR1 SGHDT and CDR2 YYEEEE. This CDR3 comprises 14 residues. V was clipped by 4 bases and J by 5 bases, with 12 bases between them.